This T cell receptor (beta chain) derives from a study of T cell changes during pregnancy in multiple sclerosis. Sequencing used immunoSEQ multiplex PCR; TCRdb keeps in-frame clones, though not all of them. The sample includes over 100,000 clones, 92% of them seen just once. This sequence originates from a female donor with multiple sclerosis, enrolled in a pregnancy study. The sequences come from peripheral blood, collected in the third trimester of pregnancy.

The CDR3 coding sequence is TGTGCCAGTAGTGCCGCCGGGACAGGGGTTTCCTGGTCGGGAAACATTCAGTACTTC. This translates into CASSAAGTGVSWSGNIQYF. The chain uses TRBV19 and TRBJ2-4; 10 bases line up with TRBD1. Unmatched junction bases numbered 19, after V lost 5 bases and J lost 6 bases. This CDR3 spans 19 amino acids. Germline CDR1 reads LNHDA; CDR2 reads SQIVND (reference sequence).